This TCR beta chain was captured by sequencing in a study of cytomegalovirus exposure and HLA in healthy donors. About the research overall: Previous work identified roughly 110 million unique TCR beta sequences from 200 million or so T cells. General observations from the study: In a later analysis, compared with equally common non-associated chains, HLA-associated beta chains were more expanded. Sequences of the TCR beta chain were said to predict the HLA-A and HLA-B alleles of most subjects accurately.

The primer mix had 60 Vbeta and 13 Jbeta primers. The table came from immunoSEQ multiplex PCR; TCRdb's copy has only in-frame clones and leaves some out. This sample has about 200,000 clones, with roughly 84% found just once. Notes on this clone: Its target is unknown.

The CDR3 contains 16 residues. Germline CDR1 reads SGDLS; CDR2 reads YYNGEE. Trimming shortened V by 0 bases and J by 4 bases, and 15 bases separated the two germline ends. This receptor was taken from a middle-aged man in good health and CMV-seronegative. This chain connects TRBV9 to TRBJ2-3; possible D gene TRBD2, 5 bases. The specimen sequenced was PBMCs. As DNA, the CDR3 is TGTGCCAGCAGCGTAGACGGGGTGGGAGAAGCAGATACGCAGTATTTT. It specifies CASSVDGVGEADTQYF.